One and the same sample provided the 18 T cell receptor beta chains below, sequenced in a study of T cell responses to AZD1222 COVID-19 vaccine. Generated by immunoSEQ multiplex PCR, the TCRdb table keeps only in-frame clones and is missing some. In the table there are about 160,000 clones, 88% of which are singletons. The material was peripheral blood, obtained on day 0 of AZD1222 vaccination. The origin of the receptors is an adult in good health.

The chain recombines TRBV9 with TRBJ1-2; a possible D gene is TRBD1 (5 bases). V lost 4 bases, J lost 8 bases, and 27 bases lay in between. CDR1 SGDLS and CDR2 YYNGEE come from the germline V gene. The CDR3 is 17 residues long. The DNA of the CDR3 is TGTGCCAGCAGCCCGGAACCGAGGGGAGGGAGGTCTCTAGGCTACACCTTC. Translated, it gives CASSPEPRGGRSLGYTF. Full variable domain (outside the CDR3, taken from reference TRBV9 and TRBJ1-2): DSGVTQTPKHLITATGQRVTLRCSPRSGDLSVYWYQQSLDQGLQFLIQYYNGEERAKGNILERFSAQQFPDLHSELNLSSLELGDSALYFCASSPEPRGGRSLGYTFGSGTRLTVV.

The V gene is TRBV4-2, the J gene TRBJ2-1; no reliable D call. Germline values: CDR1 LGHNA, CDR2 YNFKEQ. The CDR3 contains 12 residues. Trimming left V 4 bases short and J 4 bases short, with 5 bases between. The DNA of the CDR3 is TGTGCCAGCAGCCCGACTTACAATGAGCAGTTCTTC. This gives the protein CASSPTYNEQFF.

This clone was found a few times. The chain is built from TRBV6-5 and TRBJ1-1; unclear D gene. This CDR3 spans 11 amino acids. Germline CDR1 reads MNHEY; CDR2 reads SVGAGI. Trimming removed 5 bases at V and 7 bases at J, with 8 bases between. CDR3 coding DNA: TGTGCCAGCAGTATAATGAGTGAAGCTTTCTTT. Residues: CASSIMSEAFF.

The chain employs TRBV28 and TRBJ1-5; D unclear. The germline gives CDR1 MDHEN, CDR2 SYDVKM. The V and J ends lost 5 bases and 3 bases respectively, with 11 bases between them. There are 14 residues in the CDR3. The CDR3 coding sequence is TGTGCCAGCAGTGGACCCCCATCCAATCAGCCCCAGCATTTT. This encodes CASSGPPSNQPQHF.

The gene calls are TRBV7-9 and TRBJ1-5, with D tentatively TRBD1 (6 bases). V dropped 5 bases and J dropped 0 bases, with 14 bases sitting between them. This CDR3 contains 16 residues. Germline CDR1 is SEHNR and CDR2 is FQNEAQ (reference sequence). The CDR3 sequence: CASSLTGQYSNQPQHF. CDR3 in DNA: TGTGCCAGCAGCCTTACGGGACAATATAGCAATCAGCCCCAGCATTTT.

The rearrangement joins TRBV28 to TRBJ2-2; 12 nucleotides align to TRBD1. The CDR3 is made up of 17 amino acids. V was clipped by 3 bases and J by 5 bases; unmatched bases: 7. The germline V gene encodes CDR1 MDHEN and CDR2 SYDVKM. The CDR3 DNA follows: TGTGCCAGCAGTTTCTTGGGACAGGGGGCGAGTACCGGGGAGCTGTTTTTT. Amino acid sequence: CASSFLGQGASTGELFF.

This CDR3 is CASSLGSPTEKLFF. CDR3 coding DNA: TGTGCCAGCAGCTTGGGCAGCCCAACAGAAAAACTGTTTTTT. The chain recombines TRBV7-9 with TRBJ1-4, with D uncertain. CDR1 is SEHNR, CDR2 FQNEAQ, per germline (reference sequence). The ends were cut back, 3 bases at V and 8 bases at J, with 13 bases in the middle. The CDR3 totals 14 residues.

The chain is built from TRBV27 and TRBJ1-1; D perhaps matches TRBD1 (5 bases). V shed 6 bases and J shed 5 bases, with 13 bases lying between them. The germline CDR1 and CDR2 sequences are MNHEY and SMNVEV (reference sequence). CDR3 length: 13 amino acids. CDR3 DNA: TGTGCCAGCAGCCTCAGGGTTGGGACTGAAGCTTTCTTT. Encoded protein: CASSLRVGTEAFF.

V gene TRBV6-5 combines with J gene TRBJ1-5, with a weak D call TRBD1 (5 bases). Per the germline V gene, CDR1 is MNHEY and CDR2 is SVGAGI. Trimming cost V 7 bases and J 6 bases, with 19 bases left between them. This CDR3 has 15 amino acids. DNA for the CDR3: TGTGCCAGCACCTTCCTGTTAGAGAGGGGTCAGCCCCAGCATTTT. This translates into CASTFLLERGQPQHF.

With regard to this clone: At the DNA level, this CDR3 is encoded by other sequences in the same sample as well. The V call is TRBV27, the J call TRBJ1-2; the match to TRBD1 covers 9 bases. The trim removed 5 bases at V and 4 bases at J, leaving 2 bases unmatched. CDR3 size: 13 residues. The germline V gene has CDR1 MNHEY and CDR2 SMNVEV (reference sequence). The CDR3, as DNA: TGTGCCAGCAGTACGACAGGGGGCTATGGCTACACCTTC. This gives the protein CASSTTGGYGYTF.

CDR3 loop: CASSVDGNSNQPQHF. The DNA of the CDR3 is TGTGCCAGCAGCGTGGACGGAAATAGCAATCAGCCCCAGCATTTT. The chain combines TRBV5-4 with TRBJ1-5; D not resolved. The ends were cut back, 4 bases at V and 0 bases at J, with 11 bases in the middle. CDR3 length equals 15 residues. Germline V gene data show CDR1 as SGHNT and CDR2 as YYREEE (reference sequence). Combining the CDR3 with reference TRBV5-4 and TRBJ1-5 gives the whole variable domain ETGVTQSPTHLIKTRGQQVTLRCSSQSGHNTVSWYQQALGQGPQFIFQYYREEENGRGNFPPRFSGLQFPNYSSELNVNALELDDSALYLCASSVDGNSNQPQHFGDGTRLSIL.

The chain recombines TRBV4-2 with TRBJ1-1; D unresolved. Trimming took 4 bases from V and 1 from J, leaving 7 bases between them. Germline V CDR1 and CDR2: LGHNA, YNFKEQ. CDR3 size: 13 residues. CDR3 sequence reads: CASSLPENTEAFF. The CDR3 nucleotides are TGTGCCAGCAGCCTACCGGAGAACACTGAAGCTTTCTTT.

The CDR3 loop reads CASSHDTAGTPKETQYF. The DNA of the CDR3 is TGTGCCAGCAGCCACGATACGGCAGGGACACCCAAAGAGACCCAGTACTTC. V gene TRBV3-1 (or the pseudogene TRBV3-2) combines with J gene TRBJ2-5; D perhaps matches TRBD1 (6 bases). This CDR3 has 17 residues. Germline CDR1 is LGHDT and CDR2 is YNNKEL (reference sequence). V dropped 3 bases and J dropped 3 bases, with 20 bases sitting between them.

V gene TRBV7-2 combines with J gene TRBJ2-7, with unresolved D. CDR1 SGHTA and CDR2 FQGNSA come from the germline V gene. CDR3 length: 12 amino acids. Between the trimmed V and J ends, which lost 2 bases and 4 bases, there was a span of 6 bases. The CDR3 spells CASSLRAYEQYF. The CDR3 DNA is TGTGCCAGCAGCTTAAGGGCGTACGAGCAGTACTTC.

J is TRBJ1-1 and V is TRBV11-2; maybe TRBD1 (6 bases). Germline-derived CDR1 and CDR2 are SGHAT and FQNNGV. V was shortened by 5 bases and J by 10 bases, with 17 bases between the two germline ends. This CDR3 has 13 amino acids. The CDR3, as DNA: TGTGCCAGCAGCCTTGAGCAGGGACAAAGAGCTTTCTTT. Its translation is CASSLEQGQRAFF.

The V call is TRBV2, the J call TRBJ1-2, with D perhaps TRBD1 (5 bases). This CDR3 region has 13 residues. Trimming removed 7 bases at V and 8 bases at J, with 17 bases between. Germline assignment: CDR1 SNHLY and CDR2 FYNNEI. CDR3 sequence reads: CASTLWQGGGYTF. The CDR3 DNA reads TGTGCCAGCACCCTATGGCAGGGTGGAGGCTACACCTTC. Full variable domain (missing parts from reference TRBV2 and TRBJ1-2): EPEVTQTPSHQVTQMGQEVILRCVPISNHLYFYWYRQILGQKVEFLVSFYNNEISEKSEIFDDQFSVERPDGSNFTLKIRSTKLEDSAMYFCASTLWQGGGYTFGSGTRLTVV.

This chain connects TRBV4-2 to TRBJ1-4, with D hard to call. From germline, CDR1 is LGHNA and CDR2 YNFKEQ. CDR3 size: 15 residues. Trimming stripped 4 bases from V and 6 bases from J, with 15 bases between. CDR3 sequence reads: CASSRAREGYEKLFF. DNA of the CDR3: TGTGCCAGCAGCCGAGCGAGGGAAGGGTATGAAAAACTGTTTTTT.

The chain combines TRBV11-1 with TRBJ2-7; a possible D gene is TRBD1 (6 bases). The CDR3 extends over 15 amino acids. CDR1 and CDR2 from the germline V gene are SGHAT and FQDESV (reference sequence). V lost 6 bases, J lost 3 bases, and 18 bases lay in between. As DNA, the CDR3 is TGTGCCAGCAGTCCCCGGGCGAACAGGGACTACGAGCAGTACTTC. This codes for CASSPRANRDYEQYF.